One sample yielded the 27 T cell receptor beta chains listed below, sequenced in a study of beta chain features in type 1 diabetes. cDNA synthesis used the whole RNA isolate, giving expressed TCRB sequences. The protocol was immunoSEQ multiplex PCR, while the TCRdb copy is restricted to in-frame clones and leaves out a portion. The sample includes hundreds of thousands of clones, around 15% of them seen just once. The source material was naive CD4+ T cells from blood. The receptor source for this set is a man younger than 35 in good health.

The chain couples TRBV18 to TRBJ1-5, with 11 bases matching TRBD1. The length of the CDR3 is 14 residues. Germline assignment: CDR1 KGHSH and CDR2 LQKENI. The V and J ends lost 5 bases and 6 bases, in that order; junction bases with no gene match: 3. The CDR3 nucleotides read TGTGCCAGCTCATCGGACAGGGGGCTTCAGCCCCAGCATTTT. This sequence encodes CASSSDRGLQPQHF.

The chain combines TRBV14 with TRBJ1-2; D uncertain. The CDR3 consists of 14 residues. Trimming stripped 3 bases from V and 5 bases from J, with 13 bases between. Germline lookup yields CDR1 SGHDN and CDR2 FVKESK. Written as DNA, the CDR3 is TGTGCCAGCAGCCAGGCGGCAGGCCCGTATGGCTACACCTTC. Amino acid sequence: CASSQAAGPYGYTF.

This clone was observed a handful of times. The chain carries TRBV9 and TRBJ2-7; TRBD1 matches at 8 bases. Trimming at V came to 0 bases and at J to 3 bases, leaving 5 bases not matched to a gene. The CDR3 runs to 15 residues. Germline V gene data show CDR1 as SGDLS and CDR2 as YYNGEE. The CDR3 sequence is CASSVEDRVGYEQYF. In DNA, the CDR3 is TGTGCCAGCAGCGTAGAGGACAGGGTCGGCTACGAGCAGTACTTC.

In this sample, this clone turned up a few times. The CDR3 sequence: CASSGLAASETQYF. CDR3 nucleotides: TGTGCCAGCAGCGGTCTAGCGGCCTCAGAGACCCAGTACTTC. V gene TRBV2 combines with J gene TRBJ2-5, with TRBD2 matching over 7 bases. V lost 6 bases, J lost 4 bases, and 8 bases stayed unmatched. This CDR3 comprises 14 residues. Germline V gives CDR1 SNHLY, CDR2 FYNNEI.

CDR3 region: CATSPFRNTEAFF. DNA of the CDR3: TGTGCCACCAGCCCGTTTCGGAACACTGAAGCTTTCTTT. The V call is TRBV15, the J call TRBJ1-1; no firm D call. CDR3 size: 13 residues. Germline CDR1 and CDR2: LNHNV and YYDKDF (reference sequence). Trimming took off 5 bases at V and 1 base at J, with 8 bases between the two ends.

The chain recombines TRBV27 with TRBJ1-1; D gene unclear. Looked up from germline, CDR1 is MNHEY and CDR2 is SMNVEV (reference sequence). The V and J ends lost 6 bases and 1 base respectively, with 9 bases between them. This CDR3 comprises 13 residues. The CDR3 is CASRIFGNTEAFF. CDR3 nucleotides: TGTGCCAGCAGAATATTCGGGAACACTGAAGCTTTCTTT.

This chain links TRBV18 with TRBJ1-1; no reliable D call. The ends were cut back, 2 bases at V and 3 bases at J, with 7 bases in the middle. CDR3 length: 13 amino acids. The germline V gene encodes CDR1 KGHSH and CDR2 LQKENI. CDR3 in DNA: TGTGCCAGCTCACCAAGCCCTTACACTGAAGCTTTCTTT. As protein: CASSPSPYTEAFF.

In this sample, this clone turned up a few times. The genes are TRBV29-1 and TRBJ2-7, with 9 bases matching TRBD1. This CDR3 is 13 amino acids long. Germline values: CDR1 SQVTM, CDR2 ANQGSEA. Trimming removed 6 bases from V and 6 bases from J; junction bases left unmatched: 9. DNA of the CDR3: TGCAGCGTAATTCCGGGACAGGGAGGCGAGCAGTACTTC. Its translation: CSVIPGQGGEQYF.

The chain joins TRBV30 to TRBJ1-4; 7 bases are a match to TRBD1. CDR1 is GTSNPN and CDR2 is SVGIG in the germline V gene (reference sequence). V lost 2 bases and J lost 0; bases outside the gene matches: 15. The CDR3 runs 19 residues. The CDR3 reads CAWSSPRQGLVATNEKLFF. The CDR3 DNA follows: TGTGCCTGGAGTTCCCCTCGACAGGGCCTCGTTGCAACTAATGAAAAACTGTTTTTT. Looking up the rest from reference TRBV30 and TRBJ1-4 gives the full variable domain: SQTIHQWPATLVQPVGSPLSLECTVEGTSNPNLYWYRQAAGRGLQLLFYSVGIGQISSEVPQNLSASRPQDRQFILSSKKLLLSDSGFYLCAWSSPRQGLVATNEKLFFGSGTQLSVL.

The CDR3 DNA is TGTGCCAGCAGCTTAGTTGCGGGACTGAGCTCCTACGAGCAGTACTTC. This sequence encodes CASSLVAGLSSYEQYF. The J gene is TRBJ2-7, the V gene TRBV7-2; D perhaps matches TRBD2 (6 bases). Germline CDR1 and CDR2: SGHTA and FQGNSA. The V end was cut by 1 base, the J end by 0 bases, with 13 bases between. This CDR3 comprises 16 residues.

The chain carries TRBV19 and TRBJ1-2, with D possibly TRBD1 on 5 matching bases. V lost 7 bases, J lost 3 bases, and 9 bases lay in between. The CDR3 length is 12 residues. Germline V CDR1 and CDR2: LNHDA, SQIVND (reference sequence). CDR3 sequence: CASTDRDYGYTF. The CDR3 region has the DNA TGTGCCAGTACCGACAGAGACTATGGCTACACCTTC.

The V and J genes are TRBV28 and TRBJ1-1, with a weak D call TRBD1 (5 bases). Between the trimmed V and J ends, which lost 2 bases and 4 bases, there was a span of 14 bases. CDR1 is MDHEN and CDR2 is SYDVKM in the germline V gene. The CDR3 consists of 15 residues. In DNA, the CDR3 is TGTGCCAGCAGTTTAAGTAGCTCGAGGGGCACTGAAGCTTTCTTT. It encodes CASSLSSSRGTEAFF.

J is TRBJ2-6 and V is TRBV4-3; D is undetermined. The CDR3 contains 17 residues. CDR1 LGHNA and CDR2 YSLEER come from the germline V gene. V shed 4 bases and J shed 0 bases, with 13 bases lying between them. The CDR3: CASSRTLKASGANVLTF. CDR3 nucleotides: TGCGCCAGCAGCCGAACCTTAAAGGCCTCTGGGGCCAACGTCCTGACTTTC.

This clone was seen more than once but under ten times. The genes are TRBV4-3 and TRBJ1-2; D remains unclear. Germline V lookup: CDR1 LGHNA, CDR2 YSLEER. The CDR3 runs 15 residues. Trimming pared 1 base from V and 4 bases from J, leaving 13 bases between. CDR3 coding DNA: TGCGCCAGCAGCCAAGGACCTGCACGAGGCTATGGCTACACCTTC. Translating it yields CASSQGPARGYGYTF.

The chain combines TRBV4-3 with TRBJ2-7; D gene uncertain. Trimming removed 1 base from V and 5 bases from J, with 12 bases in between. Germline lookup yields CDR1 LGHNA and CDR2 YSLEER. This CDR3 region has 14 residues. DNA for the CDR3: TGCGCCAGCAGCCAAGCAACAGAAAGCAACGAGCAGTACTTC. Its translation: CASSQATESNEQYF.

This clone was detected a few times. The chain is built from TRBV13 and TRBJ1-1; no clear D gene. The CDR3 is 16 amino acids. Germline-derived CDR1 and CDR2 are PRHDT and FYEKMQ (reference sequence). V lost 1 base and J lost 0, with 12 bases in between. The CDR3 spells CASSLEVRAMNTEAFF. In nucleotides, the CDR3 is TGTGCCAGCAGCTTAGAAGTGAGGGCAATGAACACTGAAGCTTTCTTT. Filled out from reference TRBV13 and TRBJ1-1, the complete variable domain reads AAGVIQSPRHLIKEKRETATLKCYPIPRHDTVYWYQQGPGQDPQFLISFYEKMQSDKGSIPDRFSAQQFSDYHSELNMSSLELGDSALYFCASSLEVRAMNTEAFFGQGTRLTVV.

The sample holds a few counts of this clone. The chain has TRBV18 and TRBJ1-5; D unclear. The CDR3 runs to 14 residues. V dropped 3 bases and J dropped 9 bases, with 15 bases sitting between them. Looked up from germline, CDR1 is KGHSH and CDR2 is LQKENI. The CDR3 loop is CASSPGWNRVPQHF. CDR3 in DNA: TGTGCCAGCTCACCGGGGTGGAACCGGGTGCCCCAGCATTTT.

Only a few counts were recorded for this clone. The CDR3 sequence: CASSGRTTPTDTQYF. Written as DNA, the CDR3 is TGTGCCAGTAGTGGAAGGACTACTCCGACGGATACGCAGTATTTT. This chain links TRBV19 with TRBJ2-3, with D tentatively TRBD2 (6 bases). This CDR3 comprises 15 residues. V dropped 5 bases and J dropped 6 bases, with 18 bases sitting between them. From germline, CDR1 is LNHDA and CDR2 SQIVND (reference sequence). Full variable domain (outside the CDR3, taken from reference TRBV19 and TRBJ2-3): DGGITQSPKYLFRKEGQNVTLSCEQNLNHDAMYWYRQDPGQGLRLIYYSQIVNDFQKGDIAEGYSVSREKKESFPLTVTSAQKNPTAFYLCASSGRTTPTDTQYFGPGTRLTVL.

V is TRBV18 and J is TRBJ1-2, with TRBD1 as a possible D gene (6 bases). This CDR3 is 14 amino acids long. V was pared by 6 bases and J by 8 bases, with 19 bases between. Germline loops: CDR1 KGHSH, CDR2 LQKENI. DNA of the CDR3: TGTGCCAGCTCCCTAAAAAGGGGGACGGAAGGCTACACCTTC. As protein: CASSLKRGTEGYTF. Variable domain in full (rest from reference TRBV18 and TRBJ1-2): NAGVMQNPRHLVRRRGQEARLRCSPMKGHSHVYWYRQLPEEGLKFMVYLQKENIIDESGMPKERFSAEFPKEGPSILRIQQVVRGDSAAYFCASSLKRGTEGYTFGSGTRLTVV.

In its sample, this clone was seen a few times. This chain links TRBV14 with TRBJ1-3; TRBD1 is a possible D gene (5 bases). Germline V gene data show CDR1 as SGHDN and CDR2 as FVKESK. The CDR3 is 14 residues long. V lost 4 bases and J 0 bases, leaving 7 bases between the germline ends. The CDR3 nucleotides read TGTGCCAGCAGCCGCGGGGGCTCTGGAAACACCATATATTTT. It encodes CASSRGGSGNTIYF.

This clone appeared once. V gene TRBV2 combines with J gene TRBJ2-1; 7 nucleotides match TRBD1. This CDR3 is built from 13 residues. Germline V gene lookup returns CDR1 SNHLY and CDR2 FYNNEI. Losses at the gene ends were 7 bases for V and 4 bases for J; bases not matched to a gene: 4. The CDR3 loop is CASTRTGYNEQFF. The CDR3 DNA reads TGTGCCAGCACCAGGACAGGTTACAATGAGCAGTTCTTC.

In its sample, this clone was seen a few times. The chain recombines TRBV25-1 with TRBJ1-4; 9 positions agree with TRBD1. Germline assignment: CDR1 MGHDK and CDR2 SYGVNS. This CDR3 has 15 residues. The ends lost 3 bases at V and 6 bases at J; junction bases unmatched: 5. DNA for the CDR3: TGTGCCAGCAGTGACCGGACAGGGGTGTATGAAAAACTGTTTTTT. It codes for CASSDRTGVYEKLFF.

This chain joins TRBV28 and TRBJ2-4, with a possible D match to TRBD1 (6 bases). Germline V gene sequence: CDR1 MDHEN, CDR2 SYDVKM. This CDR3 has 17 amino acids. V shed 3 bases and J shed 5 bases, with 20 bases lying between them. CDR3 DNA sequence: TGTGCCAGCAGTTTGTTGCGATTTAGGGACACGGAAAACATTCAGTACTTC. Translated: CASSLLRFRDTENIQYF.

This chain joins TRBV10-3 and TRBJ2-1; 7 positions agree with TRBD1. CDR1 is ENHRY, CDR2 SYGVKD, per germline. V lost 6 bases to trimming and J lost 5 bases; unmatched junction nucleotides: 4. CDR3 size: 13 residues. CDR3 DNA: TGTGCCATCAGAGGGACAGCTAACAATGAGCAGTTCTTC. Amino acid sequence: CAIRGTANNEQFF.

CDR3 amino acids: CASSLSGRGNTIYF. CDR3 coding DNA: TGTGCCAGCAGTTTATCGGGACGTGGAAACACCATATATTTT. The chain has TRBV28 and TRBJ1-3, with D perhaps matching TRBD1 (5 bases). V was trimmed by 1 base and J by 3 bases, leaving 7 bases between them. The CDR3 contains 14 residues. Germline values: CDR1 MDHEN, CDR2 SYDVKM.

This clone was detected only a few times. The rearrangement joins TRBV7-9 to TRBJ2-5, with a tentative D call TRBD1 (7 bases). V was shortened by 5 bases and J by 1 base, with 14 bases between the two germline ends. Germline V lookup: CDR1 SEHNR, CDR2 FQNEAQ (reference sequence). The CDR3 covers 15 residues. The CDR3 coding sequence is TGTGCCAGCAGCCCCGGGGGACAGCCCCAAGAGACCCAGTACTTC. This codes for CASSPGGQPQETQYF. Together with reference TRBV7-9 and TRBJ2-5, the CDR3 gives the full variable domain: DTGVSQNPRHKITKRGQNVTFRCDPISEHNRLYWYRQTLGQGPEFLTYFQNEAQLEKSRLLSDRFSAERPKGSFSTLEIQRTEQGDSAMYLCASSPGGQPQETQYFGPGTRLLVL.

The rearrangement joins TRBV28 to TRBJ1-1; 9 nucleotides match TRBD1. CDR3 size: 14 residues. The trim removed 5 bases at V and 4 bases at J, leaving 5 bases unmatched. The germline V gene has CDR1 MDHEN and CDR2 SYDVKM. CDR3 coding DNA: TGTGCCAGCAGTCGCGGGACAGGGTTCACTGAAGCTTTCTTT. Its translation: CASSRGTGFTEAFF.